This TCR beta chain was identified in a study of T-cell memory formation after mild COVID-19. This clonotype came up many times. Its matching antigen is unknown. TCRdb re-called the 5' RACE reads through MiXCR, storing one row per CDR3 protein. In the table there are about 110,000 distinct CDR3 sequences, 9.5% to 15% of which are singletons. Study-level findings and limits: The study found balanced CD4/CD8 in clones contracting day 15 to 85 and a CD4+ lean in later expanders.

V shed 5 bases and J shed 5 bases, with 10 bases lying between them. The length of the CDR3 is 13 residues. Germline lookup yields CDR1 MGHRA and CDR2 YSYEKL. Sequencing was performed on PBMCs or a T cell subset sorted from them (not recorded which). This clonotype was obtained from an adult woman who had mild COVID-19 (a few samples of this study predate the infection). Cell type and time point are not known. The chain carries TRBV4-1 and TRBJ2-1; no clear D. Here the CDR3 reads CASSGRQDNEQFF. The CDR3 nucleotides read TGCGCCAGCAGCGGTAGGCAGGACAATGAGCAGTTCTTC.